The 15 T cell receptor beta chains reported below all come from one sample, sequenced in a study of Graves' ophthalmopathy and Graves' hyperthyroidism. Amplification of TCR beta CDR3 regions used RNA transcripts. An opening RT-PCR round employed HTBI primers and preceded a second-round multiplex PCR. Via MiXCR, TCRdb re-called the multiplex PCR reads, giving one row per CDR3 protein. Of 57,000 or so distinct CDR3 sequences listed, less than 65% are singletons. Sequencing input: peripheral blood. These receptors originate from an adult woman with Graves' ophthalmopathy.

The chain is built from TRBV19 and TRBJ1-6; D may be TRBD1 (5 bases). Trimming took off 5 bases at V and 10 bases at J, with 12 bases between the two ends. Per germline, CDR1 LNHDA and CDR2 SQIVND (reference sequence). There are 13 residues in the CDR3. For the CDR3, the DNA is TGTGCCAGTAGTGTCTCTGGGGCATCACCCCTCCACTTT. This translates into CASSVSGASPLHF. Full variable domain (rest looked up from reference TRBV19 and TRBJ1-6): DGGITQSPKYLFRKEGQNVTLSCEQNLNHDAMYWYRQDPGQGLRLIYYSQIVNDFQKGDIAEGYSVSREKKESFPLTVTSAQKNPTAFYLCASSVSGASPLHFGNGTRLTVT.

On this clonotype: Relative to the germline gene, one junction end is altered; a read error may explain this. This chain links TRBV5-5 with TRBJ1-5, with D unclear. Germline CDR1 reads SGHKS; CDR2 reads YYEKEE (reference sequence). The CDR3 contains 14 residues. The CDR3, as DNA: TGTGCCAGCAACGCAGGAATTAGCAAACAGCCCCAGCATTTT. Amino acid sequence: CASNAGISKQPQHF. The complete variable domain, with remaining parts taken from reference TRBV5-5 and TRBJ1-5, reads DAGVTQSPTHLIKTRGQQVTLRCSPISGHKSVSWYQQVLGQGPQFIFQYYEKEERGRGNFPDRFSARQFPNYSSELNVNALLLGDSALYLCASNAGISKQPQHFGDGTRLSIL.

Ten or more counts support this clonotype. The chain uses TRBV7-9 and TRBJ2-1, with 8 bases matching TRBD2. This CDR3 comprises 17 residues. Per germline, CDR1 SEHNR and CDR2 FQNEAQ (reference sequence). V lost 2 bases and J lost 0; bases outside the gene matches: 6. CDR3 DNA sequence: TGTGCCAGCAGCTTAAGCTCCAGCGGGAGCTCCTACAATGAGCAGTTCTTC. Translation: CASSLSSSGSSYNEQFF.

The chain joins TRBV11-1 to TRBJ2-3; no definite D call. This CDR3 region has 14 residues. Germline values: CDR1 SGHAT, CDR2 FQDESV (reference sequence). V was clipped by 5 bases and J by 1 base, with 10 bases between them. CDR3: CASSRPLGTDTQYF. Here the CDR3 DNA reads TGTGCCAGCAGCCGGCCTTTGGGCACAGATACGCAGTATTTT.

Ten or more counts support this clonotype. The V gene is TRBV20-1, the J gene TRBJ2-1; TRBD2 might be the D (6 bases). The CDR3 totals 14 residues. CDR1 is DFQATT and CDR2 is SNEGSKA in the germline V gene (reference sequence). V was trimmed by 2 bases and J by 4 bases, leaving 12 bases between them. This CDR3 is CSARPPGTYNEQFF. CDR3 bases: TGCAGTGCTAGACCTCCCGGGACTTACAATGAGCAGTTCTTC.

This clonotype was seen ten or more times. This chain links TRBV7-9 with TRBJ2-5, with D perhaps matching TRBD2 (6 bases). Germline CDR1 reads SEHNR; CDR2 reads FQNEAQ (reference sequence). Trimming pared 3 bases from V and 3 bases from J, leaving 11 bases between. CDR3 length: 14 residues. CDR3 DNA sequence: TGTGCCAGCAGCTTGGTGGGGGGAGAAGAGACCCAGTACTTC. Protein product: CASSLVGGEETQYF.

Many counts were recorded for this clonotype. V and J are TRBV29-1 and TRBJ2-2, with D tentatively TRBD1 (6 bases). The V end was cut by 6 bases, the J end by 7 bases, with 18 bases between. Germline V gives CDR1 SQVTM, CDR2 ANQGSEA. The CDR3 is made up of 14 amino acids. CDR3 in DNA: TGCAGCGTCGAGGGGTCAGGGGTGGTCGGGGAGCTGTTTTTT. Encoded protein: CSVEGSGVVGELFF.

This clonotype was counted ten times or more. The chain links TRBV6-6 to TRBJ2-2; TRBD2 agrees at 12 bases. Germline CDR1 and CDR2: MNHNY and SVGAGI (reference sequence). J lost 5 bases, V lost 11 bases, and 12 bases had no gene match. The CDR3 consists of 16 residues. CDR3 in amino acids: CAGTGGLAGLTGELFF. The CDR3 DNA is TGTGCCGGGACTGGAGGACTAGCGGGGCTAACCGGGGAGCTGTTTTTT.

This clonotype was counted ten times or more. V and J are TRBV5-1 and TRBJ2-3; 9 nucleotides align to TRBD1. Germline V gene data show CDR1 as SGHRS and CDR2 as YFSETQ. Trimming at V came to 0 bases and at J to 2 bases, leaving 1 base not matched to a gene. This CDR3 has 15 residues. The CDR3 here is CASSLEQGATDTQYF. Written as DNA, the CDR3 is TGCGCCAGCAGCTTGGAACAGGGGGCCACAGATACGCAGTATTTT.

This clonotype was picked up many times. This chain joins TRBV7-2 and TRBJ2-7; possible D gene TRBD1, 6 bases. Per the germline V gene, CDR1 is SGHTA and CDR2 is FQGNSA. Between the trimmed V and J ends, which lost 5 bases and 0 bases, there was a span of 11 bases. This CDR3 is built from 14 residues. The CDR3 DNA is TGTGCCAGCAGCCCAACGGACAGCTCCTACGAGCAGTACTTC. It translates to CASSPTDSSYEQYF. The full variable domain, rest sourced from reference TRBV7-2 and TRBJ2-7, is GAGVSQSPSNKVTEKGKDVELRCDPISGHTALYWYRQSLGQGLEFLIYFQGNSAPDKSGLPSDRFSAERTGGSVSTLTIQRTQQEDSAVYLCASSPTDSSYEQYFGPGTRLTVT.

V gene TRBV20-1 combines with J gene TRBJ2-2; 8 bases fit TRBD2. Trimming removed 6 bases from V and 15 bases from J; junction bases left unmatched: 12. There are 12 residues in the CDR3. Germline-derived CDR1 and CDR2 are DFQATT and SNEGSKA (reference sequence). The chain's CDR3 is CSARDASGGMFF. The CDR3 DNA follows: TGCAGTGCCAGGGACGCCTCGGGAGGGATGTTTTTT.

This clonotype occurred many times. The V and J genes are TRBV6-5 and TRBJ1-1; TRBD1 is a possible D gene (6 bases). From germline, CDR1 is MNHEY and CDR2 SVGAGI. V lost 0 bases to trimming and J lost 4 bases, with 9 bases between them. The CDR3 length is 14 residues. CDR3 in DNA: TGTGCCAGCAGTTACTCGACCAGGGGCACTGAAGCTTTCTTT. Translation: CASSYSTRGTEAFF.

This clonotype was recorded many times. The chain couples TRBV9 to TRBJ2-2, with 9 bases matching TRBD2. CDR1 and CDR2 (germline): SGDLS, YYNGEE. This CDR3 has 16 residues. V lost 4 bases and J lost 3; bases outside the gene matches: 7. Written as DNA, the CDR3 is TGTGCCAGCAGCCCGACTAGCGGAGGTTACACCGGGGAGCTGTTTTTT. Its translation: CASSPTSGGYTGELFF.

This clonotype was recorded at least ten times. V gene TRBV6-2 or TRBV6-3 combines with J gene TRBJ2-1; 9 bases agree with TRBD2. The J segment lost 5 bases and the V segment lost 10 bases, leaving 9 bases of the junction unmatched. This CDR3 comprises 14 residues. Per the germline V gene, CDR1 is MNHEY and CDR2 is SVGEGT. The CDR3 loop is CATLGLAQHNEQFF. The DNA for the CDR3 is TGTGCCACATTAGGACTAGCGCAACACAATGAGCAGTTCTTC.

For this clonotype: The CDR3 does not end in the conserved phenylalanine or tryptophan, so this is likely a read error. The chain links TRBV6-5 to TRBJ1-5; D remains ambiguous. Trimming took 2 bases from V and 3 from J, leaving 11 bases between them. The germline V gene has CDR1 MNHEY and CDR2 SVGAGI. There are 15 residues in the CDR3. The DNA for the CDR3 is TGTGCCAGCAGTTACGGCGGGGAGGACAATCAGCCCCAGCATTCT. It translates to CASSYGGEDNQPQHS.